Given below is one T cell receptor beta chain in context. In its sample, this clonotype was seen a few times. There is no known antigen for this receptor. The sample holds no much larger clone one base away, and base qualities are not on file. This sample is part of a study of T-cell memory formation after mild COVID-19 (dated by TCRdb to about 2021). Describing the broader study: Most TCR sequence clusters were specific to one of the two donors. In two donors, T-cell clones that expanded and contracted after mild COVID-19 were tracked by sequencing TCRalpha and TCRbeta repertoires over time. The cohort was made up of two young adult volunteers, one female and one male, who were previously healthy.

PBMCs were isolated by Ficoll-Paque density gradient centrifugation. Sequencing was carried out with an Illumina NovaSeq 6000. Using 5'RACE with constant-segment primers, TCRalpha and TCRbeta cDNA libraries were constructed, with sample barcodes and unique molecular identifiers added in the process. Trizol reagent was used to extract RNA from every sample. Libraries were amplified in two PCR steps, with a second sample barcode and Illumina TruSeq adapters added in the second step. Sequencing of the libraries was done on an Illumina NovaSeq, producing 2 x 150 bp paired-end reads. Turning to the authors' computational methods: Reads were demultiplexed and collapsed into UMI-guided consensus sequences with migec v1.2.7. Using mixcr v2.1.11, UMI consensuses were aligned to TRA and TRB V and J templates and then assembled into clonotypes. Clonotypes were classified as expanded or contracted when called significant by both edgeR and NoisET, with noise models trained on biological replicates. For edgeR calls, the thresholds were a false discovery rate-adjusted p below 0.01 and a log2 fold-change of 1. As an exploratory analysis of dynamics, PCA with hierarchical clustering was applied to max-normalized trajectories of the 1000 most abundant clonotypes. Separately sequenced CD4+ and CD8+ repertoires were used to assign the CD4 or CD8 phenotype of responding clones. TCRdb redid the processing of the public reads, applying fastp at Q25 and MiXCR, and retained in-frame beta chains. Each entry merges the rows of one CDR3 protein and shows their most common DNA and genes. TCRdb's processing, not the authors', yielded these V and J calls. Here the sample has about 560,000 distinct CDR3 sequences; about 22% occur a single time. The biggest ten clones account for roughly 8.1% of the sample.

From the cysteine up to the phenylalanine, the CDR3 has a length of 16 residues. Just the 48-base CDR3 DNA is kept, in frame starting at base 1. V sheds 0 bases and J sheds 4 bases, leaving 15 bases between their ends. CDR1 and CDR2, looked up from the germline V gene, are KGHSH and LQKENI. Overall study results and their limits: Some responding clones were detected in pre-infection memory, suggesting pre-existing cross-reactive memory T cells joined the SARS-CoV-2 response. The study included only a couple of mild cases, and larger cohorts that include severe cases with pre-infection samples were judged to be necessary. Clones contracting from day 15 to 85 had balanced CD4/CD8 phenotypes, while a second wave expanding from day 15 to 37 was biased towards CD4+. Contracting CD4+ clones were found mainly in CM and EM memory subsets, while CD8+ clones were enriched in EMRA. SARS-CoV-2 specificity was not confirmed for the second-wave clones peaking on day 37.

The sample was PBMCs or a T cell subset sorted from them (not recorded which). Rearrangement joined TRBV18 to TRBJ1-2; no D gene call is confident. The receptor comes from an adult woman who had mild COVID-19 (a few samples of this study predate the infection). The sample titles of this study are shuffled in the database, so cell type and time point are left out; the donor was told from shared clones. Read as DNA, the sequence is TGTGCCAGCTCACCACCCCTCTGGGCGGCGCCCTATGGCTACACCTTC. Its coded protein is CASSPPLWAAPYGYTF. The variable domain in full, with residues beyond the CDR3 obtained from the reference TRBV18 and TRBJ1-2 genes, is NAGVMQNPRHLVRRRGQEARLRCSPMKGHSHVYWYRQLPEEGLKFMVYLQKENIIDESGMPKERFSAEFPKEGPSILRIQQVVRGDSAAYFCASSPPLWAAPYGYTFGSGTRLTVV.